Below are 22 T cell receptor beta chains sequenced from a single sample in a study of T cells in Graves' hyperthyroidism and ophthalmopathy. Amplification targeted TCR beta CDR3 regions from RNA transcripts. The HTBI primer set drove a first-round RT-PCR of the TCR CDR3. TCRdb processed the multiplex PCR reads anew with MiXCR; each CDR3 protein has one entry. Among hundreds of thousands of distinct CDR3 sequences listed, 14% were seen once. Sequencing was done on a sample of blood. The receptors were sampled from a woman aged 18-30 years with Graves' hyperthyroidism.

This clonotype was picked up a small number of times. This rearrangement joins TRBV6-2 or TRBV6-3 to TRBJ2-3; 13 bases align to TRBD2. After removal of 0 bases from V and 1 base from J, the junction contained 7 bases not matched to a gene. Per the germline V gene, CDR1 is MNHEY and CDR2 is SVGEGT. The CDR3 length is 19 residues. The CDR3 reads CASSYSTTSGRKGTDTQYF. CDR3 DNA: TGTGCCAGCAGTTACTCGACGACTAGCGGGAGGAAGGGCACAGATACGCAGTATTTT.

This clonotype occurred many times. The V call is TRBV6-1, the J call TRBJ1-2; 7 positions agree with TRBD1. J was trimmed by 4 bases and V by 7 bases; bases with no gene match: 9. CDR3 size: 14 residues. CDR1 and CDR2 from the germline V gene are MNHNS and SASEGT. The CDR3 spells CASIDAGTAYGYTF. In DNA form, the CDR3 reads TGTGCCAGCATTGACGCCGGGACAGCCTATGGCTACACCTTC.

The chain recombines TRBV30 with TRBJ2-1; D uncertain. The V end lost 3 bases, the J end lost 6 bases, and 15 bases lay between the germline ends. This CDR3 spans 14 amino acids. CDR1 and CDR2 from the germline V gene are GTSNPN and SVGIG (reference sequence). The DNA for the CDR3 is TGTGCCTGGAGGGCTACCGGGTCTTCCAATGAGCAGTTCTTC. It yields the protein CAWRATGSSNEQFF.

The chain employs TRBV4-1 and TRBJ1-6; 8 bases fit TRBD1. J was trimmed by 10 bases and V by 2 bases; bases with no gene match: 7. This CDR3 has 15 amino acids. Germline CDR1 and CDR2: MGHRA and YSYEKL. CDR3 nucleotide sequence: TGCGCCAGCAGCCAAATGACAGGGGCCAGATCACCCCTCCACTTT. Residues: CASSQMTGARSPLHF.

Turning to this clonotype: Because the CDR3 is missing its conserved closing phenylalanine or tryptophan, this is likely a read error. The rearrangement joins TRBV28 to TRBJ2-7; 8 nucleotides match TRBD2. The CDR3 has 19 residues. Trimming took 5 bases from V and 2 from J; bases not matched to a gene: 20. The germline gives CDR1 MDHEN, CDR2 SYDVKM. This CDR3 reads CASSRYYPLLAEKTYEQYL. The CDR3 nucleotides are TGTGCCAGCAGTCGCTATTACCCCTTACTAGCGGAGAAAACCTACGAGCAGTACCTC.

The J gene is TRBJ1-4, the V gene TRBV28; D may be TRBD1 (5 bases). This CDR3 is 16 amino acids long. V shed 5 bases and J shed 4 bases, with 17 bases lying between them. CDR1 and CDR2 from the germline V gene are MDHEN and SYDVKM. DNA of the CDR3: TGTGCCAGCAGTCCCCGACGGGGACGGAATAATGAAAAACTGTTTTTT. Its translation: CASSPRRGRNNEKLFF. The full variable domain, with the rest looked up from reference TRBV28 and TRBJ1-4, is DVKVTQSSRYLVKRTGEKVFLECVQDMDHENMFWYRQDPGLGLRLIYFSYDVKMKEKGDIPEGYSVSREKKERFSLILESASTNQTSMYLCASSPRRGRNNEKLFFGSGTQLSVL.

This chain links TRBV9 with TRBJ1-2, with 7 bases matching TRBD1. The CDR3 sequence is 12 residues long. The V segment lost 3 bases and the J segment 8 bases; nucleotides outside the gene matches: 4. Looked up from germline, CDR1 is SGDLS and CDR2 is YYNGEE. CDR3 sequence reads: CASSGGGVGYTF. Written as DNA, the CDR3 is TGTGCCAGCAGCGGAGGGGGCGTCGGCTACACCTTC.

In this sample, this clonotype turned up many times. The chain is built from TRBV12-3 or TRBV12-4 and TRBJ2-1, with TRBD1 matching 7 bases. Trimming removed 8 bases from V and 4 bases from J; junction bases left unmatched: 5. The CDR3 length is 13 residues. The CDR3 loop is CASGLTGYNEQFF. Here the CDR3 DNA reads TGTGCCAGCGGATTGACAGGGTACAATGAGCAGTTCTTC.

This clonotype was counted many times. The CDR3 DNA sequence: TGTGCCAGCTCACCGGGGACAGGGGGTCACGAGACCCAGTACTTC. Amino acid sequence: CASSPGTGGHETQYF. V is TRBV18 and J is TRBJ2-5, with 11 bases matching TRBD1. CDR1 and CDR2 from the germline V gene are KGHSH and LQKENI. The CDR3 length is 15 residues. The V and J ends lost 3 bases and 5 bases, in that order; junction bases with no gene match: 5.

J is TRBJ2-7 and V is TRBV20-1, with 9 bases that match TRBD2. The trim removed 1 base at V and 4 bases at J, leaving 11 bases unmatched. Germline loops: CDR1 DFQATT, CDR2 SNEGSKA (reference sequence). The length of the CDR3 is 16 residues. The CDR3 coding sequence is TGCAGTGCTAGAGTTTTTAGCGGGAGCGGGGGATACGAGCAGTACTTC. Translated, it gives CSARVFSGSGGYEQYF.

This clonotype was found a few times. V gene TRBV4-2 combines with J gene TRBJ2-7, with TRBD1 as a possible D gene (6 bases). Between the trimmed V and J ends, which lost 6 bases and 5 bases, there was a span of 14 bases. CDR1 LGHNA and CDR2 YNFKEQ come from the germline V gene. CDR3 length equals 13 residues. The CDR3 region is CASSSDEGDEQYF. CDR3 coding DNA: TGTGCCAGCAGTTCTGACGAGGGGGACGAGCAGTACTTC.

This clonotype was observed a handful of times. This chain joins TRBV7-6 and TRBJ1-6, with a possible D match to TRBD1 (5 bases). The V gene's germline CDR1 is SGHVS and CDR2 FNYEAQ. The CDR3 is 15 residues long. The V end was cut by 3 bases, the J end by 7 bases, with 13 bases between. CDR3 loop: CASSLGPGLNSPLHF. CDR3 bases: TGTGCCAGCAGCTTGGGGCCCGGGTTAAATTCACCCCTCCACTTT.

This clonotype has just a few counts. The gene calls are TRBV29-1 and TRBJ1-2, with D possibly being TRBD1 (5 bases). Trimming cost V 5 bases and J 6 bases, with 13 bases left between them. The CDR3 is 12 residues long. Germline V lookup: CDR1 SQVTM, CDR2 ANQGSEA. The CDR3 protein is CSVSTGTDGYTF. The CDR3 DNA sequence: TGCAGCGTTTCTACCGGGACGGATGGCTACACCTTC.

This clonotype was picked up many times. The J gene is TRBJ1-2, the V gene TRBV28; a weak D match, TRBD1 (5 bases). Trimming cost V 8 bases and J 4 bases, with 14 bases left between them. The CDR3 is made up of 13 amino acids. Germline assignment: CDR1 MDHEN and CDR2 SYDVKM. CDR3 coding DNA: TGTGCCAGCGGGCAGGACATAGGCTATGGCTACACCTTC. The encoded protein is CASGQDIGYGYTF.

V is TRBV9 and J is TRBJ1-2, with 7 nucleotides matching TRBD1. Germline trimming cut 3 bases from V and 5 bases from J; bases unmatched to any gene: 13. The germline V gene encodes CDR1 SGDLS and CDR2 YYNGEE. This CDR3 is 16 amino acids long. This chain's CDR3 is CASSATTGSLSYGYTF. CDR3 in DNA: TGTGCCAGCAGCGCCACGACAGGGTCCCTGAGTTATGGCTACACCTTC. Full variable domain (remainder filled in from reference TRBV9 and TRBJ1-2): DSGVTQTPKHLITATGQRVTLRCSPRSGDLSVYWYQQSLDQGLQFLIQYYNGEERAKGNILERFSAQQFPDLHSELNLSSLELGDSALYFCASSATTGSLSYGYTFGSGTRLTVV.

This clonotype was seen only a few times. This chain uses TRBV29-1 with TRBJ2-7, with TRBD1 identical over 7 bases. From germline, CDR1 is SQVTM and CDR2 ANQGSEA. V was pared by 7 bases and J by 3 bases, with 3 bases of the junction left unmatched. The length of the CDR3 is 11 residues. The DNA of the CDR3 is TGCAGCGCCGGGACAGTCTACGAGCAGTACTTC. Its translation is CSAGTVYEQYF.

In nucleotides, the CDR3 is TGTGCCAGCAGCCAAGGGACTACCTCAGATACGCAGTATTTT. This gives the protein CASSQGTTSDTQYF. The rearrangement uses TRBV3-1 and TRBJ2-3, with TRBD2 as a possible D gene (6 bases). The germline V gene encodes CDR1 LGHDT and CDR2 YNNKEL (reference sequence). The CDR3 has 14 residues. V lost 1 base, J lost 4 bases, and 9 bases lay in between.

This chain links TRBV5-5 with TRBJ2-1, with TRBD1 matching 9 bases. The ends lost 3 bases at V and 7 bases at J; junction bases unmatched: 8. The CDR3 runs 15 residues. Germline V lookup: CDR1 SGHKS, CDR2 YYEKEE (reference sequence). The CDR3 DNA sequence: TGTGCCAGCAGCTGGGGACAGGGTGGTCTTAATGAGCAGTTCTTC. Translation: CASSWGQGGLNEQFF.

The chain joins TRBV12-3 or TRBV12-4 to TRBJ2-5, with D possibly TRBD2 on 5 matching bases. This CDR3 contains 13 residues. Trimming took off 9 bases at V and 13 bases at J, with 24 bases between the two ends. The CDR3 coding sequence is TGTGCCAGTAGTATAGACCTGAGCGGCGGCTTGTACTTC. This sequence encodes CASSIDLSGGLYF.

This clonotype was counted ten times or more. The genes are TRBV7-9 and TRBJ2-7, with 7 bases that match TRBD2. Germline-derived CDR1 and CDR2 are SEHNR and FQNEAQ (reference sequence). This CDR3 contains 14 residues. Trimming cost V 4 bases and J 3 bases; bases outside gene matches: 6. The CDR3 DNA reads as TGTGCCAGCAGCTCCACTAGCGTCTTCTACGAGCAGTACTTC. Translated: CASSSTSVFYEQYF.

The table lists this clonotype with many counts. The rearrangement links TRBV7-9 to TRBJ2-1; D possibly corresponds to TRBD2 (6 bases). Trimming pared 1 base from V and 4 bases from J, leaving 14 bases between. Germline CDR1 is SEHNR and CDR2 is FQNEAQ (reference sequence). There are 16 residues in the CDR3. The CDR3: CASSLGLGLQYNEQFF. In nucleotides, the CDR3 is TGTGCCAGCAGCTTAGGGTTGGGACTGCAATACAATGAGCAGTTCTTC.

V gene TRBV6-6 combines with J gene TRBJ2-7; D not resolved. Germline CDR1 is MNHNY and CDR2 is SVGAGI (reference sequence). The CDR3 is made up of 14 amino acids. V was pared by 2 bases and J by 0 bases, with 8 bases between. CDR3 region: CASSYSPSSYEQYF. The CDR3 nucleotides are TGTGCCAGCAGTTACAGTCCGAGCTCCTACGAGCAGTACTTC.